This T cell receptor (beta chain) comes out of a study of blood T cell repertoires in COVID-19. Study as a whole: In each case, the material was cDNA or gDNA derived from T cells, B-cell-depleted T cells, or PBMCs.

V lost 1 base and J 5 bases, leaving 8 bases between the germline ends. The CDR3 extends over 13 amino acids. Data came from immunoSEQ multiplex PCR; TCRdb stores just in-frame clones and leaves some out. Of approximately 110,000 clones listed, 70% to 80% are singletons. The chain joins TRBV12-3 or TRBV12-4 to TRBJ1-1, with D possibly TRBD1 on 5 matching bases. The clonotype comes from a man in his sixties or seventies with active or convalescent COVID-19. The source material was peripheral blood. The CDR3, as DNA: TGTGCCAGCAGTTTAGTGGAGGGGACTGAAGCTTTCTTT. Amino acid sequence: CASSLVEGTEAFF.